These 22 T cell receptor beta chains were all obtained from the same sample, sequenced in a study of T-cell reconstitution after alpha-beta-depleted transplantation in children. Preparation of the TCRbeta library involved a method that used unique molecular identifiers. TCRdb re-called the PCR reads with MiXCR, one entry per CDR3 protein. The sample has 500,000 or so distinct CDR3 sequences; 32% are singletons. Sequenced material: PBMCs from the stem cell graft donor, taken from the stem cell graft. Receptors were obtained from a human donor who donated a stem cell graft to a child with aplastic anemia.

The chain carries TRBV29-1 and TRBJ2-1; 9 bases agree with TRBD2. The CDR3 consists of 16 residues. V trimming: 1 base; J trimming: 4 bases; junction bases outside the gene matches: 8. CDR1 SQVTM and CDR2 ANQGSEA come from the germline V gene. The CDR3 loop reads CSVEGGGLAGYNEQFF. The CDR3 nucleotides read TGCAGCGTTGAAGGGGGCGGCCTAGCGGGATACAATGAGCAGTTCTTC.

In nucleotides, the CDR3 is TGTGCCAGCAGTTTTCAGGGGAGCTCCTACGAGCAGTACGTC. As protein: CASSFQGSSYEQYV. The chain uses TRBV28 and TRBJ2-7; tentative D call: TRBD1 (6 bases). Between the trimmed V and J ends, which lost 3 bases and 0 bases, there was a span of 9 bases. Germline values: CDR1 MDHEN, CDR2 SYDVKM. The CDR3 is made up of 14 amino acids.

The CDR3 DNA is TGTGCCAGCTCACCTACCTGGGACCGCACGAACACTGAAGCTTTCTTT. It encodes CASSPTWDRTNTEAFF. The rearrangement joins TRBV18 to TRBJ1-1, with a weak D call TRBD1 (5 bases). The CDR3 totals 16 residues. V was shortened by 3 bases and J by 1 base, with 15 bases between the two germline ends. Germline V gives CDR1 KGHSH, CDR2 LQKENI.

This clonotype was seen a few times. The chain employs TRBV6-5 and TRBJ1-4; no firm D call. Germline loops: CDR1 MNHEY, CDR2 SVGAGI. Trimming took 0 bases from V and 4 from J, leaving 9 bases between them. This CDR3 is built from 15 residues. CDR3 sequence reads: CASSYSGRDNEKLFF. CDR3 DNA sequence: TGTGCCAGCAGTTACTCGGGAAGGGATAATGAAAAACTGTTTTTT.

The chain couples TRBV12-3 or TRBV12-4 to TRBJ2-3; D may correspond to TRBD1 or TRBD2 (5 bases each). The germline V and J ends were trimmed by 6 bases and 4 bases, with 17 bases remaining between them. This CDR3 comprises 15 residues. This CDR3 reads CASRQPGTRADTQYF. The CDR3 DNA reads TGTGCCAGCAGACAACCGGGAACCAGGGCAGATACGCAGTATTTT.

This chain links TRBV5-1 with TRBJ2-3; 14 bases are a match to TRBD2. This CDR3 has 17 amino acids. Looked up from germline, CDR1 is SGHRS and CDR2 is YFSETQ. V dropped 4 bases and J dropped 4; count of bases not matched to a gene: 8. CDR3 amino acids: CASSVGTSGRLADTQYF. The CDR3 DNA is TGCGCCAGCAGCGTGGGGACTAGCGGGAGACTTGCAGATACGCAGTATTTT. The complete variable domain, with remaining parts taken from reference TRBV5-1 and TRBJ2-3, reads KAGVTQTPRYLIKTRGQQVTLSCSPISGHRSVSWYQQTPGQGLQFLFEYFSETQRNKGNFPGRFSGRQFSNSRSEMNVSTLELGDSALYLCASSVGTSGRLADTQYFGPGTRLTVL.

This clonotype has more than one count but fewer than ten. V is TRBV27 and J is TRBJ2-2, with D perhaps TRBD2 (5 bases). CDR3 length: 15 residues. CDR1 and CDR2 (germline): MNHEY, SMNVEV (reference sequence). The germline V and J ends were trimmed by 3 bases and 4 bases, with 12 bases remaining between them. CDR3 region: CASSLLLGSTGELFF. The DNA for the CDR3 is TGTGCCAGCAGTTTGCTTTTGGGGAGCACCGGGGAGCTGTTTTTT.

A note on this clonotype: One end of the junction is discordant with germline, which a read error may explain. The gene calls are TRBV12-3 or TRBV12-4 and TRBJ1-3; a weak D match, TRBD1 (5 bases). The CDR3 sequence is 12 residues long. CDR3 protein: CGWGPIGNTIYF. CDR3 DNA: TGCGGGTGGGGACCCATTGGAAACACCATATATTTT.

V usage is TRBV6-5 and J usage is TRBJ1-5, with 8 bases aligning to TRBD1. This CDR3 has 16 residues. V was clipped by 4 bases and J by 0 bases; unmatched bases: 5. Germline CDR1 reads MNHEY; CDR2 reads SVGAGI. This CDR3 reads CASSSTGGHSNQPQHF. DNA of the CDR3: TGTGCCAGCAGTTCCACAGGGGGACATAGCAATCAGCCCCAGCATTTT.

In the case of this clonotype: Germline and junction disagree at one end, which may indicate a read error. The V call is TRBV4-3, the J call TRBJ2-4; D not resolved. CDR1 and CDR2 (germline): LGHNA, YSLEER. This CDR3 has 17 amino acids. This CDR3 reads CASSQDRIGMAKNSQYF. CDR3 coding DNA: TGCGCCAGCAGCCAAGATCGGATTGGGATGGCCAAAAACAGTCAGTACTTC.

This chain uses TRBV29-1 with TRBJ2-1; D possibly matches TRBD1 or TRBD2 (6 bases each). The germline gives CDR1 SQVTM, CDR2 ANQGSEA. The CDR3 sequence is 17 residues long. Trimming left V 7 bases short and J 3 bases short, with 25 bases between. The CDR3 loop is CSGGRSSLVGHYNEQFF. The CDR3, as DNA: TGCAGCGGTGGGAGGTCTAGTCTCGTGGGACACTACAATGAGCAGTTCTTC.

This clonotype occurred a few times. V gene TRBV6-5 combines with J gene TRBJ2-5; TRBD1 aligns across 8 bases. The CDR3 runs 15 residues. The germline V gene has CDR1 MNHEY and CDR2 SVGAGI. V was clipped by 4 bases and J by 1 base; unmatched bases: 5. This CDR3 is CASSSYTGGQETQYF. The CDR3 coding sequence is TGTGCCAGCAGTTCCTACACAGGGGGCCAAGAGACCCAGTACTTC.

The V and J genes are TRBV5-1 and TRBJ2-1; D is uncertain. Trimming left V 7 bases short and J 7 bases short, with 15 bases between. CDR1 and CDR2 from the germline V gene are SGHRS and YFSETQ. The CDR3 length is 13 residues. The CDR3 DNA sequence: TGCGCCAGCCGCCCAAACCCCGGGAATGAGCAGTTCTTC. This sequence encodes CASRPNPGNEQFF. Supplemented by reference TRBV5-1 and TRBJ2-1, the full variable domain reads KAGVTQTPRYLIKTRGQQVTLSCSPISGHRSVSWYQQTPGQGLQFLFEYFSETQRNKGNFPGRFSGRQFSNSRSEMNVSTLELGDSALYLCASRPNPGNEQFFGPGTRLTVL.

In its sample, this clonotype was seen a few times. The chain uses TRBV7-2 and TRBJ1-1; no reliable D call. Trimming took off 8 bases at V and 3 bases at J, with 10 bases between the two ends. The CDR3 is made up of 12 amino acids. Looked up from germline, CDR1 is SGHTA and CDR2 is FQGNSA. For the CDR3, the DNA is TGTGCCAGCCGACTAGTCGACACTGAAGCTTTCTTT. Its translation: CASRLVDTEAFF.

This clonotype turned up a few times. For the CDR3, the DNA is TGCAGTGCTAGGGATCAGGGGGCGCTTCATGGCTACACCTTC. Its protein product is CSARDQGALHGYTF. The chain is built from TRBV20-1 and TRBJ1-2, with 8 bases aligning to TRBD1. CDR1 is DFQATT and CDR2 is SNEGSKA in the germline V gene (reference sequence). This CDR3 has 14 amino acids. Trimming took 3 bases from V and 6 from J; bases not matched to a gene: 9.

This clonotype was seen more than once but under ten times. The rearrangement uses TRBV6-1 and TRBJ2-5; 10 bases agree with TRBD2. The CDR3 is 18 residues long. CDR1 and CDR2 from the germline V gene are MNHNS and SASEGT. Trimming at V came to 6 bases and at J to 8 bases, leaving 21 bases not matched to a gene. CDR3 nucleotides: TGTGCCAGCAGCCCCGGAGCGGGAGGGCCCGAGTTAATCAAAACCCAGTACTTC. It codes for CASSPGAGGPELIKTQYF.

In this sample, this clonotype turned up once. This sequence joins TRBV12-3 or TRBV12-4 and TRBJ2-2; 7 nucleotides agree with TRBD1. This CDR3 contains 16 residues. With V trimmed by 6 bases and J by 2 bases, 9 bases remained unmatched. CDR3 sequence (DNA): TGTGCCAGCAGCAGATCCGGGACAGATAACACCGGGGAGCTGTTTTTT. This translates into CASSRSGTDNTGELFF.

V usage is TRBV29-1 and J usage is TRBJ1-2; D gene ambiguous. With 4 bases removed from V and 5 bases from J, the gap between germline ends came to 17 bases. The CDR3 sequence is 14 residues long. Per germline, CDR1 SQVTM and CDR2 ANQGSEA. Written as DNA, the CDR3 is TGCAGCGTTGCCCTCGATAGCGGGCAATATGGCTACACCTTC. Translating gives CSVALDSGQYGYTF.

The CDR3 sequence is CASSLADGKETQYF. Here the CDR3 DNA reads TGTGCCAGCAGTTTAGCGGACGGAAAGGAGACCCAGTACTTC. J is TRBJ2-5 and V is TRBV12-3 or TRBV12-4; unclear D gene. The CDR3 consists of 14 residues. V lost 0 bases to trimming and J lost 5 bases, with 10 bases between them.

The chain links TRBV9 to TRBJ2-2; 11 bases line up with TRBD2. Germline V lookup: CDR1 SGDLS, CDR2 YYNGEE. The CDR3 runs 17 residues. V lost 4 bases to trimming and J lost 4 bases; unmatched junction nucleotides: 9. The CDR3 sequence: CASSTSGLAEATGELFF. DNA for the CDR3: TGTGCCAGCAGCACCTCGGGACTAGCGGAGGCCACCGGGGAGCTGTTTTTT.

This clonotype was counted between two and nine times. The genes are TRBV6-2 or TRBV6-3 and TRBJ1-5; perhaps TRBD1 as D (6 bases). The CDR3 has 14 residues. Between the trimmed V and J ends, which lost 2 bases and 7 bases, there was a span of 12 bases. Germline lookup yields CDR1 MNHEY and CDR2 SVGEGT. Here the CDR3 reads CASSYTGARQPQHF. The CDR3, as DNA: TGTGCCAGCAGTTACACGGGGGCGCGACAGCCCCAGCATTTT.

This rearrangement joins TRBV5-1 to TRBJ2-5; 12 bases agree with TRBD2. V lost 3 bases and J lost 5; bases outside the gene matches: 5. The CDR3 is 15 amino acids. CDR1 and CDR2 (germline): SGHRS, YFSETQ. As DNA, the CDR3 is TGCGCCAGCAGCTGGACTAGCGGGGTAGGGGAGACCCAGTACTTC. Its protein product is CASSWTSGVGETQYF.